This T cell receptor (beta chain) comes out of a study of a mutant IDH1 vaccine in newly diagnosed glioma. Overall study: Commencement of vaccination occurred 4-6 weeks following radiotherapy alone, or concurrently with temozolomide cycles.

A word on this clone: The antigen is not known.

Regarding time point: week 23, last vaccination. Mutant IDH1 20-mer peptide, at 300 ug, made up each vaccine dose, with topical imiquimod. The protocol was immunoSEQ multiplex PCR, while the TCRdb copy is restricted to in-frame clones and leaves out a portion. The sample contains 58,000 or so clones, approximately 87% of which appear only once. The CDR3 runs 12 residues. The germline CDR1 and CDR2 sequences are KGHSH and LQKENI. The V end was cut by 6 bases, the J end by 7 bases, with 10 bases between. This specimen was PBMCs, taken from a glioma patient whose treatment included an IDH1 peptide vaccine. This rearrangement joins TRBV18 to TRBJ2-1, with D hard to call. This TCR was sampled from a man aged 40-49 years with glioma. The CDR3 region is CASSGMWNEQFF. For the CDR3, the DNA is TGTGCCAGCTCCGGCATGTGGAATGAGCAGTTCTTC.